What follows are 19 T cell receptor beta chains derived from one specimen sequenced in a study of patients and donors after allogeneic stem cell transplantation. TCRdb re-derived calls from the RT-PCR reads in MiXCR, one entry per CDR3 protein. Among about a million distinct CDR3 sequences listed, 15% to 20% were seen once. Sample: blood, either unsorted or a sorted T cell fraction (not recorded which). The receptors derive from a human donor who was either an allogeneic HSCT recipient or a stem cell or donor lymphocyte infusion donor (not recorded which). It is not recorded whose cells these are; they may come from a transplant donor.

The chain is built from TRBV5-1 and TRBJ1-1; D is ambiguous. CDR3 size: 12 residues. The V end was cut by 5 bases, the J end by 6 bases, with 11 bases between. Germline-derived CDR1 and CDR2 are SGHRS and YFSETQ. The CDR3 DNA reads TGCGCCAGCAGTTATGATGTAGCTGAAGCTTTCTTT. Translated, it gives CASSYDVAEAFF.

This chain links TRBV28 with TRBJ2-1; D gene uncertain. Looked up from germline, CDR1 is MDHEN and CDR2 is SYDVKM. V was pared by 5 bases and J by 8 bases, with 22 bases between. This CDR3 region has 16 residues. Written as DNA, the CDR3 is TGTGCCAGCAGTCTCTCCGGACGTTCCACAATTGATGAGCAGTTCTTC. Its protein is CASSLSGRSTIDEQFF.

The chain is built from TRBV29-1 and TRBJ1-1; D gene uncertain. The CDR3 length is 10 residues. The germline V and J ends were trimmed by 3 bases and 8 bases, with 7 bases remaining between them. Per germline, CDR1 SQVTM and CDR2 ANQGSEA. The CDR3: CSVEKREAFF. The CDR3 DNA is TGCAGCGTTGAGAAGCGGGAAGCTTTCTTT.

This clonotype has a handful of counts. The J gene is TRBJ1-2, the V gene TRBV20-1; perhaps TRBD1 as D (5 bases). V was pared by 2 bases and J by 5 bases, with 18 bases between. Germline values: CDR1 DFQATT, CDR2 SNEGSKA (reference sequence). The CDR3 totals 15 residues. The CDR3 loop reads CSARRTGTAIYGYTF. CDR3 nucleotide sequence: TGCAGTGCTAGAAGGACCGGGACGGCTATTTATGGCTACACCTTC.

The J gene is TRBJ2-7, the V gene TRBV20-1; TRBD1 matches 7 bases. The germline gives CDR1 DFQATT, CDR2 SNEGSKA (reference sequence). The CDR3 loop spans 14 amino acids. Trimming at V came to 0 bases and at J to 2 bases, leaving 4 bases not matched to a gene. This CDR3 reads CSARDTGTAYEQYF. The CDR3 DNA reads as TGCAGTGCTAGAGATACCGGGACAGCCTACGAGCAGTACTTC.

The table lists this clonotype with many counts. The chain employs TRBV12-3 or TRBV12-4 and TRBJ2-3; 10 nucleotides match TRBD2. V trimming: 4 bases; J trimming: 3 bases; junction bases outside the gene matches: 4. There are 15 residues in the CDR3. CDR3 loop: CASSYSGGPTDTQYF. DNA for the CDR3: TGTGCCAGCAGTTATAGCGGGGGGCCGACAGATACGCAGTATTTT.

This rearrangement joins TRBV20-1 to TRBJ1-5; D is possibly TRBD1 (6 bases). Germline V gene data show CDR1 as DFQATT and CDR2 as SNEGSKA (reference sequence). The ends were cut back, 4 bases at V and 1 base at J, with 14 bases in the middle. This CDR3 spans 15 amino acids. The CDR3 loop reads CSATRGGRSNQPQHF. CDR3 bases: TGCAGTGCTACCCGAGGGGGTAGAAGCAATCAGCCCCAGCATTTT.

The sample holds a few counts of this clonotype. The chain couples TRBV4-3 to TRBJ1-6, with 8 nucleotides matching TRBD1. Trimming took 1 base from V and 6 from J; bases not matched to a gene: 8. Germline V lookup: CDR1 LGHNA, CDR2 YSLEER. The CDR3 runs 17 residues. CDR3 sequence: CASSQAVTGGINSPLHF. DNA of the CDR3: TGCGCCAGCAGCCAAGCCGTTACAGGGGGAATTAATTCACCCCTCCACTTT.

The gene calls are TRBV29-1 and TRBJ1-2; D remains ambiguous. Looked up from germline, CDR1 is SQVTM and CDR2 is ANQGSEA. The CDR3 spans 11 residues. Deletions cut 3 bases from V and 4 bases from J, with 6 bases between. CDR3 DNA: TGCAGCGTTGACATTGGCTATGGCTACACCTTC. This translates into CSVDIGYGYTF.

This clonotype was counted between two and nine times. V and J are TRBV24-1 and TRBJ2-5; D gene ambiguous. The CDR3 covers 15 residues. CDR1 is KGHDR and CDR2 is SFDVKD in the germline V gene. The V and J ends lost 7 bases and 1 base respectively, with 15 bases between them. The CDR3 DNA sequence: TGTGCCACCAGCTCGGGTTTTGCCCGCCAAGAGACCCAGTACTTC. As protein: CATSSGFARQETQYF.

V is TRBV7-9 and J is TRBJ2-7; unclear D gene. CDR3 length equals 11 residues. Between the trimmed V and J ends, which lost 2 bases and 7 bases, there was a span of 6 bases. Germline assignment: CDR1 SEHNR and CDR2 FQNEAQ (reference sequence). The CDR3 region is CASSLSWEQYF. DNA of the CDR3: TGTGCCAGCAGCTTATCTTGGGAGCAGTACTTC.

The chain has TRBV6-5 and TRBJ1-4; perhaps TRBD1 as D (6 bases). Trimming stripped 3 bases from V and 0 bases from J, with 17 bases between. This CDR3 comprises 18 residues. The germline V gene encodes CDR1 MNHEY and CDR2 SVGAGI. The CDR3 is CASSYIGQGLSTNEKLFF. CDR3 in DNA: TGTGCCAGCAGTTATATCGGCCAGGGGCTATCAACTAATGAAAAACTGTTTTTT.

The chain employs TRBV5-1 and TRBJ1-6, with TRBD1 matching 8 bases. The CDR3 length is 15 residues. Per the germline V gene, CDR1 is SGHRS and CDR2 is YFSETQ. Trimming took 3 bases from V and 6 from J; bases not matched to a gene: 5. The CDR3 region is CASSSGQDRNSPLHF. CDR3 nucleotides: TGCGCCAGCAGCTCGGGACAGGACCGTAATTCACCCCTCCACTTT.

This clonotype was seen a few times. V is TRBV4-2 and J is TRBJ2-7; 10 nucleotides match TRBD2. The CDR3 loop spans 17 amino acids. J was trimmed by 1 base and V by 1 base; bases with no gene match: 7. Germline V gene lookup returns CDR1 LGHNA and CDR2 YNFKEQ. The CDR3 loop reads CASSQGEVAGGSYEQYF. CDR3 bases: TGTGCCAGCAGCCAAGGTGAGGTAGCGGGGGGTTCCTACGAGCAGTACTTC.

This clonotype was detected a few times. The junction departs from the called germline gene at one end, perhaps through a read error. The rearrangement links TRBV2 to TRBJ2-1; either TRBD1 or TRBD2 may supply D (7 bases each). The CDR3 sequence is 12 residues long. Germline loops: CDR1 SNHLY, CDR2 FYNNEI. As DNA, the CDR3 is TGTGCCAGCAGTGGACAGGGAGCGGGAAAGGTCTTC. Protein product: CASSGQGAGKVF.

This clonotype was picked up many times. The gene calls are TRBV12-3 or TRBV12-4 and TRBJ2-7; 8 bases agree with TRBD1. Losses at the gene ends were 6 bases for V and 3 bases for J; bases not matched to a gene: 7. The CDR3 spans 14 residues. CDR3 residues: CASSPTGERYEQYF. The CDR3 nucleotides read TGTGCCAGCAGCCCGACAGGGGAGCGCTACGAGCAGTACTTC.

This clonotype was counted only a few times. J is TRBJ1-1 and V is TRBV10-3; tentative D call: TRBD1 (5 bases). CDR1 is ENHRY and CDR2 is SYGVKD in the germline V gene. Deletions cut 0 bases from V and 1 base from J, with 9 bases between. CDR3 length equals 15 residues. The CDR3 loop is CAISESRGKNTEAFF. In nucleotides, the CDR3 is TGTGCCATCAGTGAGTCGAGGGGAAAGAACACTGAAGCTTTCTTT.

This chain links TRBV6-1 with TRBJ1-4; unclear D gene. V was shortened by 1 base and J by 6 bases, with 9 bases between the two germline ends. Looked up from germline, CDR1 is MNHNS and CDR2 is SASEGT. CDR3 length equals 14 residues. The chain's CDR3 is CASSEGGLDEKLFF. The CDR3 nucleotides read TGTGCCAGCAGTGAAGGAGGGTTGGATGAAAAACTGTTTTTT.

This clonotype was recorded a few times. The chain uses TRBV30 and TRBJ2-2; tentatively, D is TRBD1 (6 bases). Germline CDR1 and CDR2: GTSNPN and SVGIG (reference sequence). The ends were cut back, 3 bases at V and 1 base at J, with 15 bases in the middle. CDR3 length: 16 residues. Here the CDR3 DNA reads TGTGCCTGGAGAGGTTCTTGGACAGTGAACACCGGGGAGCTGTTTTTT. As protein: CAWRGSWTVNTGELFF.